This T cell receptor beta chain comes out of a study of blood T cell repertoires in COVID-19. Study-wide context: Whether acute or convalescent, the COVID-19 samples came from the United States, Italy and Spain. Nucleic acid was either cDNA or gDNA, and it came from T cells, B-cell-depleted T cells, or PBMCs.

V lost 4 bases to trimming and J lost 10 bases; unmatched junction nucleotides: 10. The germline CDR1 and CDR2 sequences are SGHAT and FQNNGV. The length of the CDR3 is 14 residues. Original methodology: Amplification from reference gene primers served as the basis for estimated nucleated cell counts. Assay used: immunoSEQ multiplex PCR; TCRdb lists only in-frame clones, some missing. The DNA was the basis for D and trimming; V, J and clone size are from that table. The sample contains under 25,000 clones, about 85% of which appear only once. Input material: peripheral blood. The gene calls are TRBV11-2 and TRBJ2-1, with 7 bases lining up with TRBD2. The sequence was collected from a human donor with active COVID-19. The donor label of this sample is uncertain. This chain's CDR3 is CASSSPAGVWEQFF. The CDR3 DNA is TGTGCCAGCAGCTCTCCTGCGGGAGTTTGGGAGCAGTTCTTC. Full variable domain (outside the CDR3, taken from reference TRBV11-2 and TRBJ2-1): EAGVAQSPRYKIIEKRQSVAFWCNPISGHATLYWYQQILGQGPKLLIQFQNNGVVDDSQLPKDRFSAERLKGVDSTLKIQPAKLEDSAVYLCASSSPAGVWEQFFGPGTRLTVL.